The T cell receptor (beta chain) described here comes from a study of CD8+ T cells in alopecia areata. The wider study: Patients in the treated group were given tofacitinib by mouth, 5 to 10 mg twice a day.

Extracted RNA was reverse transcribed into cDNA, the sequencing template. Data came from immunoSEQ multiplex PCR; TCRdb stores just in-frame clones and leaves some out. The table includes 150,000 to 200,000 clones, just under 65% detected once. The study's findings and limits: Scalp lesions, especially in alopecia totalis/universalis, had higher clonality than normal scalp.

Comment on this clone: Its antigen is not known.

As to treatment: oral pan-JAK inhibitor, 5-10 mg twice daily. Germline V gene data show CDR1 as MNHNY and CDR2 as SVGAGI (reference sequence). Trimming took off 6 bases at V and 7 bases at J, with 16 bases between the two ends. The CDR3 loop spans 15 amino acids. The chain employs TRBV6-6 and TRBJ1-6, with TRBD1 as a possible D gene (6 bases). The specimen comprised CD4+ T cells sorted from blood, sampled around week 49, from a patient treated with tofacitinib. The clonotype originates from a human donor with alopecia areata. Here the CDR3 reads CASSRNGQNNSPLHF. CDR3 DNA: TGTGCCAGCAGCCGGAACGGACAGAACAATTCACCCCTCCACTTT.